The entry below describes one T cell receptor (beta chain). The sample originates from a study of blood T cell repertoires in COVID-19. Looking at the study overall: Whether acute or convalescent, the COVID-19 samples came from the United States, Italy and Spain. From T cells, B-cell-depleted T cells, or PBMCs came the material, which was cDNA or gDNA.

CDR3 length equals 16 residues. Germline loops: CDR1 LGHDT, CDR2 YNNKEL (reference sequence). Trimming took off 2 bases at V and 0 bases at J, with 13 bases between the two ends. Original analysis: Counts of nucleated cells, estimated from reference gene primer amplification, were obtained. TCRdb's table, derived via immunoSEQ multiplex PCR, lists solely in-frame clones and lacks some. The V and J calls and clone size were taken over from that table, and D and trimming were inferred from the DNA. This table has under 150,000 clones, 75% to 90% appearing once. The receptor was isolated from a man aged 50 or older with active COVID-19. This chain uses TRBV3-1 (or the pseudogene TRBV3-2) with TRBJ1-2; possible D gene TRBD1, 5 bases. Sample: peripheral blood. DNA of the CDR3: TGTGCCAGCAGCCAACGGGGGACCCGAGCTAACTATGGCTACACCTTC. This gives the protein CASSQRGTRANYGYTF.